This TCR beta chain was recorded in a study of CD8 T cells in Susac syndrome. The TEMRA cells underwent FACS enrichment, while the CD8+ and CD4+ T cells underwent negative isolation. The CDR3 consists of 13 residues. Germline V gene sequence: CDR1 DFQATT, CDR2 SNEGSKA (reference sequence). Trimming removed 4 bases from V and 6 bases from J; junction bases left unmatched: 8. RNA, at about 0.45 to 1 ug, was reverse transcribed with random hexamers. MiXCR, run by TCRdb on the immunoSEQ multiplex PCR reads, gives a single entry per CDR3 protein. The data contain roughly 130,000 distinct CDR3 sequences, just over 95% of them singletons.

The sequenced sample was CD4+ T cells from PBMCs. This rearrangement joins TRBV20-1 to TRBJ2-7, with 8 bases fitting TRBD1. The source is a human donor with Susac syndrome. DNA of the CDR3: TGCAGTGCTACAAGCACAGGGGGAGGCGAGCAGTACTTC. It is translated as CSATSTGGGEQYF.